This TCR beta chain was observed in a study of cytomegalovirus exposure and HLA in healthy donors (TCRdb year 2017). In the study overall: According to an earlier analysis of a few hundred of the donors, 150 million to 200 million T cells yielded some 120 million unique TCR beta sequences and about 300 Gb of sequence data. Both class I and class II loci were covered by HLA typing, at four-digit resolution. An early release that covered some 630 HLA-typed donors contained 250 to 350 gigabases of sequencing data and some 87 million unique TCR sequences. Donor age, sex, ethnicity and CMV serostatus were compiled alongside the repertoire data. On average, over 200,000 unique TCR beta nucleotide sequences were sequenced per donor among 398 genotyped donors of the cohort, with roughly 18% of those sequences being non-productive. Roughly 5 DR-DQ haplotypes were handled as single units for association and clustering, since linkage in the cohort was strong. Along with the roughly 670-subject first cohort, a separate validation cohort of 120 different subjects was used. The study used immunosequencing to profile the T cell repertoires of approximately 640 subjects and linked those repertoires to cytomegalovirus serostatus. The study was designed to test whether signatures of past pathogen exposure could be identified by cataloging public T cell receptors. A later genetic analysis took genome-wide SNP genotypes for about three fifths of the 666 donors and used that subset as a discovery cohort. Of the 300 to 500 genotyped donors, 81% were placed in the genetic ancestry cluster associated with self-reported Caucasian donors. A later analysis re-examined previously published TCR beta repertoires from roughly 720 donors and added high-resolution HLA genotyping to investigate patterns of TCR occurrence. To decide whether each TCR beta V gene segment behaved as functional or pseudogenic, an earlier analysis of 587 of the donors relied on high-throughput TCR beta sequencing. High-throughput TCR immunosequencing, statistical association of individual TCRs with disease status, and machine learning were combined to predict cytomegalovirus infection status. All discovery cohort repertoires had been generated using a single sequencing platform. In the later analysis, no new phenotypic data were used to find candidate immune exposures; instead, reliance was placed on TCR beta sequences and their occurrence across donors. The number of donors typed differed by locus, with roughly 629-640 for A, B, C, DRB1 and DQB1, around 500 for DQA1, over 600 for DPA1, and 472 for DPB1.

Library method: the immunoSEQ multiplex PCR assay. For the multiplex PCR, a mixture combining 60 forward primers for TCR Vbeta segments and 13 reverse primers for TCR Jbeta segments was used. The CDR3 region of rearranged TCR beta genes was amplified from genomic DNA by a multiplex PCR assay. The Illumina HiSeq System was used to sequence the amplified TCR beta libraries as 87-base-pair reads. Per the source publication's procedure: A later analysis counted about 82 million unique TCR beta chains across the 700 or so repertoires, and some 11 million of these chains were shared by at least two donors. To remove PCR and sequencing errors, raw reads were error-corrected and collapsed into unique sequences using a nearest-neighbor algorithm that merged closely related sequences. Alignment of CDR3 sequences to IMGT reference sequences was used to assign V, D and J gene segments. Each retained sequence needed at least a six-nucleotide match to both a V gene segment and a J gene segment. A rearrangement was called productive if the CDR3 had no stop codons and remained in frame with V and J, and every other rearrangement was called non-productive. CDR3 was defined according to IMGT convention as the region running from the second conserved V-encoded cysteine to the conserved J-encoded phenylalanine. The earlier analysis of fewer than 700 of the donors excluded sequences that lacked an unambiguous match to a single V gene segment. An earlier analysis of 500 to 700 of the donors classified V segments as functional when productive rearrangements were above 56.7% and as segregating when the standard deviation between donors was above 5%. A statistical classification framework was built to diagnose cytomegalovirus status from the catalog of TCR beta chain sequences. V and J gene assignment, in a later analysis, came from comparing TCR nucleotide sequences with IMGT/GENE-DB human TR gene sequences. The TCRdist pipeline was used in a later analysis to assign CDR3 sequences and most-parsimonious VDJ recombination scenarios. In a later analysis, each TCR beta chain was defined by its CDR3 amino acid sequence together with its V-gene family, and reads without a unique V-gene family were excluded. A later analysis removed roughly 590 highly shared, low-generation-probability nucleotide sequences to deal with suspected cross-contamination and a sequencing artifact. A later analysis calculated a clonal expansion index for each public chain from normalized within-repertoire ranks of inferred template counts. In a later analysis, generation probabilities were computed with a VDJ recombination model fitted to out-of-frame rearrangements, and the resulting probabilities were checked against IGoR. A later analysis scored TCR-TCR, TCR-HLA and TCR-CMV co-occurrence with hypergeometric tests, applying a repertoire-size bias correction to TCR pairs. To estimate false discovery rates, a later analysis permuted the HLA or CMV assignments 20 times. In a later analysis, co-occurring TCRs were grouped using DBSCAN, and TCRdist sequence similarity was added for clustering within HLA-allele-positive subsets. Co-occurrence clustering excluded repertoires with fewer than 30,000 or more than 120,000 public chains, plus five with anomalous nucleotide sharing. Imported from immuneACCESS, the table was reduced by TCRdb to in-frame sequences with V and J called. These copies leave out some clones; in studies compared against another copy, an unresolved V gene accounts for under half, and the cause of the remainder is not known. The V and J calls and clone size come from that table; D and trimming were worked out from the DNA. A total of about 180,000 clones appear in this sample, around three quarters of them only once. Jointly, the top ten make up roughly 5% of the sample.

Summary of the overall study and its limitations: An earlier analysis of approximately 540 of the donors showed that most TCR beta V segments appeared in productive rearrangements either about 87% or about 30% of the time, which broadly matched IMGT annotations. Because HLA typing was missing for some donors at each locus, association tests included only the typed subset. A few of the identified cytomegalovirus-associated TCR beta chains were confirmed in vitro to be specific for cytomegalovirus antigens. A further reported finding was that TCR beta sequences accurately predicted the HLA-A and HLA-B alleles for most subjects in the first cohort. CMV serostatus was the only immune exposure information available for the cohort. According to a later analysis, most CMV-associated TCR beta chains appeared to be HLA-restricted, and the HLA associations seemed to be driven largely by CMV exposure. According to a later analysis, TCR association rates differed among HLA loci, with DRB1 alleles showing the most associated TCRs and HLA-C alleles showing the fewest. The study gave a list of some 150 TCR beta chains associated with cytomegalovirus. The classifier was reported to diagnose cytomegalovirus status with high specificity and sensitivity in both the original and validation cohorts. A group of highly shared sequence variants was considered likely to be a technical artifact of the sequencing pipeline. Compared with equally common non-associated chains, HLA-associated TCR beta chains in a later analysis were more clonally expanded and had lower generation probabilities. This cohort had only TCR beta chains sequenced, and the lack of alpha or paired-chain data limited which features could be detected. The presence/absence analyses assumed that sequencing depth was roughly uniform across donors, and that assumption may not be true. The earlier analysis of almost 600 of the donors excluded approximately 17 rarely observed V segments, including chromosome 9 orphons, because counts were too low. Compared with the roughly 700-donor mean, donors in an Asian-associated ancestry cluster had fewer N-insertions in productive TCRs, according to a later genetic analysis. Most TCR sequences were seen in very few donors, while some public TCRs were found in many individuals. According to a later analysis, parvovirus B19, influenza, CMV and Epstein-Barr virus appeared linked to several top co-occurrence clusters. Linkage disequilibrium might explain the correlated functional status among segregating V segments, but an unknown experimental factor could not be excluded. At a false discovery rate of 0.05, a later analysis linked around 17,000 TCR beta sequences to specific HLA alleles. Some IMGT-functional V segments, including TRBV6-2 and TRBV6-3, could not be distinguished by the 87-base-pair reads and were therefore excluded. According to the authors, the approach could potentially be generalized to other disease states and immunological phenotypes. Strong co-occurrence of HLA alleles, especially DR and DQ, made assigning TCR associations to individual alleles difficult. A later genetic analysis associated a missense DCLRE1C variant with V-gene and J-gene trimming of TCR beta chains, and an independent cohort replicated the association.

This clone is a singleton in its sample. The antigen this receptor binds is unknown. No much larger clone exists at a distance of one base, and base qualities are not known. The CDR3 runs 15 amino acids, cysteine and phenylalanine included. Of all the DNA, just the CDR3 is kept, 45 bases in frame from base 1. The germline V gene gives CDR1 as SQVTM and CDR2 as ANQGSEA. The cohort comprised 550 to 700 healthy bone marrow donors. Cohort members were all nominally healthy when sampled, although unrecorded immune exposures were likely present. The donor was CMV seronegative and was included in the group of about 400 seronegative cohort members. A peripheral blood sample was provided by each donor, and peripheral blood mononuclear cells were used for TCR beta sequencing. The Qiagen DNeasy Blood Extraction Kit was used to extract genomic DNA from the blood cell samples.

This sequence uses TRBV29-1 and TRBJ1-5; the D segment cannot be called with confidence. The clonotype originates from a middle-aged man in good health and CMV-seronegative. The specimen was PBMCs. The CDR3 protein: CGAADGVLGNQPQHF. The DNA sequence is TGCGGCGCCGCCGACGGGGTATTGGGCAATCAGCCCCAGCATTTT.